A single sample gave rise to the 24 T cell receptor beta chains below, sequenced in a study of T-cell reconstitution after alpha-beta-depleted transplantation in children (dated by TCRdb to 2016 to 2017). Receptor libraries were prepared by PCR. This sample was sequenced with an Illumina HiSeq 2500. Molecular barcoding was employed in the preparation of TCR libraries, with unique molecular identifiers being used to normalize TCRbeta repertoire quantification. TCRdb reanalyzed the raw reads on its own, using fastp at Q25 for trimming and MiXCR for clone calling, and kept in-frame beta chains. Each entry merges the rows of one CDR3 protein and shows their most common DNA and genes. The sample yields 300,000 to 400,000 distinct CDR3 sequences; 16% were counted once. Jointly, the top ten make up about 41% of the sample. Interpreted using the paper, the treatment or condition label stands for: allogeneic hematopoietic cell transplantation with graft depleted of TCRalphabeta T cells and CD19 B cells.

The sequencing used PBMCs, mostly from graft donor cells, collected 360 days after TCRalphabeta/CD19-depleted stem cell transplant. The origin of the receptors is a male patient aged 2 to 9 who had a stem cell transplant for acute lymphoblastic leukemia, so the T cells may come from the graft donor.

This clonotype was detected only a few times. The V gene is TRBV27, the J gene TRBJ1-1, with a possible D match to TRBD1 (5 bases). This CDR3 is built from 15 residues. CDR1 MNHEY and CDR2 SMNVEV come from the germline V gene (reference sequence). V was clipped by 3 bases and J by 1 base, with 12 bases between them. The CDR3, as DNA: TGTGCCAGCAGTTTGTTCTGGGGCTCGAACACTGAAGCTTTCTTT. Its translation is CASSLFWGSNTEAFF.

This clonotype was picked up many times. The rearrangement joins TRBV15 to TRBJ2-1; D may be TRBD2 (5 bases). Germline V gene sequence: CDR1 LNHNV, CDR2 YYDKDF (reference sequence). The CDR3 loop spans 14 amino acids. Deletions cut 0 bases from V and 6 bases from J, with 9 bases between. The CDR3 here is CATSREYAGNEQFF. The DNA for the CDR3 is TGTGCCACCAGCAGAGAATATGCGGGCAATGAGCAGTTCTTC. The whole variable domain, filled in from reference TRBV15 and TRBJ2-1, reads DAMVIQNPRYQVTQFGKPVTLSCSQTLNHNVMYWYQQKSSQAPKLLFHYYDKDFNNEADTPDNFQSRRPNTSFCFLDIRSPGLGDTAMYLCATSREYAGNEQFFGPGTRLTVL.

The chain uses TRBV25-1 and TRBJ2-5; D unresolved. Trimming removed 5 bases at V and 0 bases at J, with 10 bases between. From germline, CDR1 is MGHDK and CDR2 SYGVNS. The CDR3 totals 14 residues. The CDR3 DNA follows: TGTGCCAGCAGTACTCTCTGGAACCAAGAGACCCAGTACTTC. Its translation is CASSTLWNQETQYF.

This clonotype showed up many times. The V call is TRBV4-3, the J call TRBJ2-2; D is unclear. The CDR3 runs 14 residues. V was pared by 3 bases and J by 2 bases, with 7 bases between. The V gene's germline CDR1 is LGHNA and CDR2 YSLEER. The CDR3 nucleotides are TGCGCCAGCAGCCATGGACCCAACACCGGGGAGCTGTTTTTT. Residues: CASSHGPNTGELFF.

This clonotype came up many times. V gene TRBV20-1 combines with J gene TRBJ2-1, with D hard to call. The CDR3 has 15 amino acids. Trimming pared 0 bases from V and 6 bases from J, leaving 15 bases between. Germline V CDR1 and CDR2: DFQATT, SNEGSKA (reference sequence). Written as DNA, the CDR3 is TGCAGTGCTAGAGATCTGCGTCTAATGATCAATGAGCAGTTCTTC. This sequence encodes CSARDLRLMINEQFF.

The CDR3 region is CSARDLLGEKLFF. The CDR3 DNA follows: TGCAGTGCTAGAGACCTTCTTGGGGAAAAACTGTTTTTT. The V gene is TRBV20-1, the J gene TRBJ1-4; D gene unclear. The germline CDR1 and CDR2 sequences are DFQATT and SNEGSKA (reference sequence). V dropped 0 bases and J dropped 8 bases, with 10 bases sitting between them. The CDR3 is 13 amino acids.

The chain combines TRBV24-1 with TRBJ2-5; TRBD1 aligns across 8 bases. CDR1 is KGHDR, CDR2 SFDVKD, per germline. After removal of 3 bases from V and 3 bases from J, the junction contained 17 bases not matched to a gene. The CDR3 has 19 residues. CDR3 DNA sequence: TGTGCCACCAGTGATCCCGGACAGGGCATCCGTCCTGTAAAAGAGACCCAGTACTTC. Its protein is CATSDPGQGIRPVKETQYF.

This clonotype appeared a few times. This chain connects TRBV12-3 or TRBV12-4 to TRBJ2-2, with D tentatively TRBD1 or TRBD2 (6 bases each). Trimming took 3 bases from V and 4 from J, leaving 12 bases between them. The CDR3 covers 15 residues. The CDR3 sequence is CASSLSGAFTGELFF. The CDR3, as DNA: TGTGCCAGCAGTTTGTCGGGGGCATTCACCGGGGAGCTGTTTTTT.

The chain uses TRBV30 and TRBJ2-2; D remains unclear. The V end was cut by 5 bases, the J end by 9 bases, with 13 bases between. CDR3 length equals 12 residues. Germline loops: CDR1 GTSNPN, CDR2 SVGIG (reference sequence). CDR3 in DNA: TGTGCCTGGGGGTACCGCTCCCGGGAGCTGTTTTTT. As protein: CAWGYRSRELFF. The full variable domain, completed using reference TRBV30 and TRBJ2-2, is SQTIHQWPATLVQPVGSPLSLECTVEGTSNPNLYWYRQAAGRGLQLLFYSVGIGQISSEVPQNLSASRPQDRQFILSSKKLLLSDSGFYLCAWGYRSRELFFGEGSRLTVL.

This clonotype occurred many times. This sequence joins TRBV13 and TRBJ2-1; D may be TRBD2 (5 bases). Germline V gives CDR1 PRHDT, CDR2 FYEKMQ (reference sequence). V dropped 3 bases and J dropped 8 bases, with 11 bases sitting between them. There are 13 residues in the CDR3. CDR3 sequence: CASSFSGFDEQFF. The CDR3 DNA reads TGTGCCAGCAGCTTCTCGGGATTTGATGAGCAGTTCTTC.

As regards this clonotype: At one of its ends the junction is not consistent with the germline gene, which may arise from a read error. The CDR3 is CCARPPQAGGPDEQYF. The CDR3 DNA is TGCTGTGCTCGTCCCCCTCAAGCGGGAGGGCCGGACGAGCAGTACTTC. The chain joins TRBV20-1 to TRBJ2-7, with TRBD2 matching over 10 bases. Germline V lookup: CDR1 DFQATT, CDR2 SNEGSKA (reference sequence). CDR3 size: 16 residues.

This clonotype was observed many times. The chain recombines TRBV29-1 with TRBJ2-4, with TRBD1 matching over 7 bases. Germline V gives CDR1 SQVTM, CDR2 ANQGSEA. This CDR3 region has 18 residues. J was trimmed by 0 bases and V by 7 bases; bases with no gene match: 18. DNA of the CDR3: TGCAGCGCGTCCGGGACAGATCCACCCGACCTAGCCAAAAACATTCAGTACTTC. Amino acid sequence: CSASGTDPPDLAKNIQYF.

This clonotype was detected a few times. The V gene is TRBV20-1, the J gene TRBJ1-3; D uncertain. The CDR3 has 14 residues. Trimming took 2 bases from V and 1 from J, leaving 9 bases between them. Germline V lookup: CDR1 DFQATT, CDR2 SNEGSKA (reference sequence). CDR3 protein: CSARYPSSGNTIYF. The CDR3 DNA reads as TGCAGTGCTAGATATCCCAGTTCTGGAAACACCATATATTTT.

This sequence joins TRBV20-1 and TRBJ2-1, with 10 bases that match TRBD2. The germline gives CDR1 DFQATT, CDR2 SNEGSKA (reference sequence). V was pared by 7 bases and J by 4 bases, with 7 bases of the junction left unmatched. The CDR3 is 14 residues long. The CDR3 reads CSESPGLAYNEQFF. Here the CDR3 DNA reads TGCAGTGAAAGCCCGGGACTAGCGTACAATGAGCAGTTCTTC.

This clonotype was recorded a few times. The V gene is TRBV6-1, the J gene TRBJ2-1; D is undetermined. V dropped 4 bases and J dropped 4 bases, with 17 bases sitting between them. The germline V gene has CDR1 MNHNS and CDR2 SASEGT. CDR3 length: 16 amino acids. CDR3 residues: CASSALDPSPYNEQFF. The CDR3 region has the DNA TGTGCCAGCAGTGCCCTGGACCCCTCTCCTTACAATGAGCAGTTCTTC.

There are a few counts of this clonotype. The rearrangement uses TRBV27 and TRBJ2-5; 8 bases are shared with TRBD2. Germline loops: CDR1 MNHEY, CDR2 SMNVEV (reference sequence). J lost 4 bases, V lost 3 bases, and 7 bases had no gene match. The CDR3 length is 15 residues. CDR3 in DNA: TGTGCCAGCAGTTTCGGAGTGAGCGGGAGAGAGACCCAGTACTTC. This gives the protein CASSFGVSGRETQYF.

As to this clonotype: Germline is not matched at one junction end, which may reflect a read error. This chain connects TRBV6-2 or TRBV6-3 to TRBJ2-2; TRBD1 matches 8 bases. This CDR3 region has 17 residues. Germline loops: CDR1 MNHEY, CDR2 SVGEGT. DNA of the CDR3: TGTACCAGCAGTTACGATACCGGGACAGGAACCAGGGGGGAGCTGTTTTTT. This sequence encodes CTSSYDTGTGTRGELFF.

This chain connects TRBV6-1 to TRBJ2-3; TRBD1 is a possible D gene (5 bases). Germline V CDR1 and CDR2: MNHNS, SASEGT. The germline V and J ends were trimmed by 2 bases and 4 bases, with 10 bases remaining between them. There are 14 residues in the CDR3. Written as DNA, the CDR3 is TGTGCCAGCAGTGAAACAGGACCAGCAGATACGCAGTATTTT. Its translation is CASSETGPADTQYF.

The V and J genes are TRBV9 and TRBJ1-3; possible D gene TRBD1, 5 bases. CDR3 size: 13 residues. Trimming stripped 7 bases from V and 2 bases from J, with 10 bases between. Germline CDR1 reads SGDLS; CDR2 reads YYNGEE. CDR3 sequence: CASQQAPGNTIYF. CDR3 sequence (DNA): TGTGCCAGCCAACAGGCTCCTGGAAACACCATATATTTT.

This chain connects TRBV4-3 to TRBJ2-5; no definite D call. The CDR3 extends over 13 amino acids. CDR1 and CDR2 from the germline V gene are LGHNA and YSLEER. Trimming removed 1 base at V and 7 bases at J, with 10 bases between. CDR3 sequence (DNA): TGCGCCAGCAGCCAAGGGGCCAAGGCGACCCAGTACTTC. This encodes CASSQGAKATQYF.

This clonotype has just a few counts. The chain joins TRBV12-3 or TRBV12-4 to TRBJ2-1; D uncertain. V dropped 3 bases and J dropped 8 bases, with 8 bases sitting between them. This CDR3 is 12 amino acids long. The CDR3 nucleotides read TGTGCCAGCAGTTTGACCGGACATGAGCAGTTCTTC. Amino acid sequence: CASSLTGHEQFF.

The J gene is TRBJ1-2, the V gene TRBV28; 9 bases line up with TRBD1. Trimming cost V 4 bases and J 2 bases; bases outside gene matches: 11. CDR1 and CDR2 (germline): MDHEN, SYDVKM. The CDR3 contains 17 residues. The CDR3: CASSSPLGQGSNYGYTF. As DNA, the CDR3 is TGTGCCAGCAGTTCTCCTCTGGGACAGGGCTCGAACTATGGCTACACCTTC.

J is TRBJ2-2 and V is TRBV20-1, with D possibly being TRBD1 (6 bases). Germline assignment: CDR1 DFQATT and CDR2 SNEGSKA (reference sequence). The CDR3 has 14 residues. Trimming shortened V by 0 bases and J by 3 bases, and 8 bases separated the two germline ends. Here the CDR3 DNA reads TGCAGTGCTAGAGAGGGACAAGACACCGGGGAGCTGTTTTTT. It specifies CSAREGQDTGELFF.

This clonotype was found a few times. The gene calls are TRBV12-3 or TRBV12-4 and TRBJ1-5; tentatively, D is TRBD1 (6 bases). CDR3 length equals 17 residues. Trimming removed 0 bases from V and 2 bases from J, with 14 bases in between. The CDR3 bases are TGTGCCAGCAGTTTAGCGGGGGCACCAGGGGGCAATCAGCCCCAGCATTTT. Translated, it gives CASSLAGAPGGNQPQHF.